What follows are 13 T cell receptor beta chains derived from one specimen sequenced in a study of cytomegalovirus exposure and HLA in healthy donors. Generated by immunoSEQ multiplex PCR, the TCRdb table keeps only in-frame clones and is missing some. The sample has over 250,000 clones, about nine tenths seen once; the top ten hold 1% to 1.5%. The sample comprised PBMCs. Receptor source: a woman between 25 and 40 years old in good health and CMV-seropositive.

V and J are TRBV4-3 and TRBJ1-2; D is unresolved. The germline V gene encodes CDR1 LGHNA and CDR2 YSLEER. The V end was cut by 1 base, the J end by 8 bases, with 8 bases between. The CDR3 runs 12 residues. CDR3 protein: CASSQAGGGYTF. CDR3 sequence (DNA): TGCGCCAGCAGCCAAGCGGGTGGAGGCTACACCTTC.

DNA for the CDR3: TGTGCCAGCAGCTTGGGCTTCCAAGAGAGTGACGGGGGAGAAGAGACCCAGTACTTC. It yields the protein CASSLGFQESDGGEETQYF. The rearrangement joins TRBV5-6 to TRBJ2-5; possible D gene TRBD2, 6 bases. V was shortened by 0 bases and J by 3 bases, with 24 bases between the two germline ends. Germline CDR1 SGHDT, CDR2 YYEEEE. The CDR3 has 19 residues. Variable domain in full (rest from reference TRBV5-6 and TRBJ2-5): DAGVTQSPTHLIKTRGQQVTLRCSPKSGHDTVSWYQQALGQGPQFIFQYYEEEERQRGNFPDRFSGHQFPNYSSELNVNALLLGDSALYLCASSLGFQESDGGEETQYFGPGTRLLVL.

The V and J genes are TRBV15 and TRBJ2-5, with 13 bases aligning to TRBD2. The CDR3 is 15 amino acids. CDR1 is LNHNV and CDR2 is YYDKDF in the germline V gene (reference sequence). V shed 0 bases, J shed 8 bases, and the junction held 3 bases outside the gene matches. The CDR3 DNA is TGTGCCACCAGCAGAGATACTAGCGGGAGGGGAACCCAGTACTTC. This gives the protein CATSRDTSGRGTQYF.

The CDR3 spells CASSQRLIVNTEAFF. The CDR3 DNA follows: TGTGCCAGCAGCCAAAGGTTGATTGTGAACACTGAAGCTTTCTTT. The rearrangement uses TRBV4-2 and TRBJ1-1; D unclear. Germline lookup yields CDR1 LGHNA and CDR2 YNFKEQ. This CDR3 contains 15 residues. Deletions cut 2 bases from V and 0 bases from J, with 10 bases between.

The genes are TRBV16 and TRBJ2-7; 9 bases align to TRBD2. The germline V gene encodes CDR1 KGHSY and CDR2 FQNENV. The CDR3 sequence is 18 residues long. V lost 2 bases to trimming and J lost 2 bases; unmatched junction nucleotides: 13. CDR3 coding DNA: TGTGCCAGCAGCCAACTCATGGCGGGAGGGTTAAAGGCCTACGAGCAGTACTTC. Protein sequence: CASSQLMAGGLKAYEQYF.

CDR3 in amino acids: CSVLSGSSNEQFF. CDR3 DNA: TGCAGCGTTCTTAGCGGGAGTTCTAATGAGCAGTTCTTC. The chain links TRBV29-1 to TRBJ2-1, with 9 bases identical to TRBD2. The CDR3 spans 13 residues. Germline trimming cut 5 bases from V and 7 bases from J; bases unmatched to any gene: 6. Germline V CDR1 and CDR2: SQVTM, ANQGSEA.

The chain links TRBV9 to TRBJ1-1; no clear D gene. This CDR3 is 14 amino acids long. V lost 1 base to trimming and J lost 3 bases, with 10 bases between them. Per germline, CDR1 SGDLS and CDR2 YYNGEE. The CDR3 loop reads CASSVTPLDTEAFF. The DNA of the CDR3 is TGTGCCAGCAGCGTAACTCCCCTGGACACTGAAGCTTTCTTT.

The chain links TRBV2 to TRBJ1-2; D unresolved. CDR3 length: 14 residues. The V gene's germline CDR1 is SNHLY and CDR2 FYNNEI. V was pared by 6 bases and J by 0 bases, with 11 bases between. The CDR3 sequence: CASSATDANYGYTF. In DNA, the CDR3 is TGTGCCAGCAGCGCAACGGATGCTAACTATGGCTACACCTTC.

The chain's CDR3 is CASSAGQASTNEKLFF. The CDR3 nucleotides read TGTGCCAGCAGCGCGGGACAGGCTTCAACTAATGAAAAACTGTTTTTT. The chain combines TRBV7-9 with TRBJ1-4; 8 nucleotides line up with TRBD1. This CDR3 spans 16 amino acids. CDR1 is SEHNR, CDR2 FQNEAQ, per germline (reference sequence). With 5 bases clipped from V and 0 bases from J, the junction kept 5 bases outside the gene matches.

V is TRBV7-9 and J is TRBJ2-7; D may be TRBD2 (6 bases). The CDR3 is 17 amino acids. Deletions cut 7 bases from V and 0 bases from J, with 22 bases between. The germline V gene has CDR1 SEHNR and CDR2 FQNEAQ (reference sequence). CDR3 in amino acids: CASTPLGPGLLSYEQYF. The CDR3 nucleotides are TGTGCCAGCACCCCCTTGGGCCCGGGACTCCTCTCCTACGAGCAGTACTTC.

This rearrangement joins TRBV27 to TRBJ2-5, with D perhaps being TRBD1 or TRBD2 (5 bases each). CDR3 length equals 19 residues. Germline CDR1 is MNHEY and CDR2 is SMNVEV (reference sequence). V lost 8 bases, J lost 7 bases, and 35 bases lay in between. DNA of the CDR3: TGTGCCAGCTCCGCGGGTCGGTTCGACAGAGTTCTGGATTCTGCGACCCAGTACTTC. Amino acids: CASSAGRFDRVLDSATQYF.

J is TRBJ1-1 and V is TRBV7-3, with 9 bases identical to TRBD1. Unmatched junction bases numbered 8, after V lost 5 bases and J lost 4 bases. The CDR3 runs 15 residues. Germline V CDR1 and CDR2: SGHTA, FQGTGA. Here the CDR3 reads CASSEGQGESTEAFF. The DNA for the CDR3 is TGTGCCAGCAGCGAGGGACAGGGAGAAAGCACTGAAGCTTTCTTT. Variable domain in full (rest from reference TRBV7-3 and TRBJ1-1): GAGVSQTPSNKVTEKGKYVELRCDPISGHTALYWYRQSLGQGPEFLIYFQGTGAADDSGLPNDRFFAVRPEGSVSTLKIQRTERGDSAVYLCASSEGQGESTEAFFGQGTRLTVV.

The rearrangement links TRBV4-3 to TRBJ2-1, with TRBD2 matching over 8 bases. The CDR3 has 15 amino acids. V was pared by 0 bases and J by 8 bases, with 6 bases of the junction left unmatched. The germline CDR1 and CDR2 sequences are LGHNA and YSLEER. CDR3 residues: CASSQDTGGFDEQFF. The CDR3 region has the DNA TGCGCCAGCAGCCAAGATACGGGGGGGTTCGATGAGCAGTTCTTC.